The text below deals with one T cell receptor (beta chain). Antigen specificity is unknown. The CDR3 is made up of 14 amino acids. Germline lookup yields CDR1 LNHDA and CDR2 SQIVND (reference sequence). Unmatched junction bases numbered 4, after V lost 6 bases and J lost 6 bases. The data derive from a study of graft-versus-host responses after intestinal transplantation. For the study at large: Multivisceral, liver-intestinal, or isolated intestinal transplants were given to recipients. After anti-thymocyte globulin induction, recipients took tacrolimus and steroids for 2 to 3 years. Study-level results: Ileal or blood samples showed some GvH clones first, and such clones were also found in recipient marrow.

Sequenced by immunoSEQ multiplex PCR; TCRdb stores in-frame clones only, minus some. This table has fewer than 95,000 clones, about 95% appearing once. Sequenced here: unstimulated CD4+ T cells sorted from spleen or lymph node cells, sampled before transplant. The chain combines TRBV19 with TRBJ2-2; TRBD2 agrees at 10 bases. The TCR comes from a human donor who was the organ donor for an intestinal transplant. The CDR3 sequence is CASRGTSEAGELFF. As DNA, the CDR3 is TGTGCCAGTAGAGGGACTAGCGAAGCCGGGGAGCTGTTTTTT. Full variable domain (outside the CDR3, taken from reference TRBV19 and TRBJ2-2): DGGITQSPKYLFRKEGQNVTLSCEQNLNHDAMYWYRQDPGQGLRLIYYSQIVNDFQKGDIAEGYSVSREKKESFPLTVTSAQKNPTAFYLCASRGTSEAGELFFGEGSRLTVL.